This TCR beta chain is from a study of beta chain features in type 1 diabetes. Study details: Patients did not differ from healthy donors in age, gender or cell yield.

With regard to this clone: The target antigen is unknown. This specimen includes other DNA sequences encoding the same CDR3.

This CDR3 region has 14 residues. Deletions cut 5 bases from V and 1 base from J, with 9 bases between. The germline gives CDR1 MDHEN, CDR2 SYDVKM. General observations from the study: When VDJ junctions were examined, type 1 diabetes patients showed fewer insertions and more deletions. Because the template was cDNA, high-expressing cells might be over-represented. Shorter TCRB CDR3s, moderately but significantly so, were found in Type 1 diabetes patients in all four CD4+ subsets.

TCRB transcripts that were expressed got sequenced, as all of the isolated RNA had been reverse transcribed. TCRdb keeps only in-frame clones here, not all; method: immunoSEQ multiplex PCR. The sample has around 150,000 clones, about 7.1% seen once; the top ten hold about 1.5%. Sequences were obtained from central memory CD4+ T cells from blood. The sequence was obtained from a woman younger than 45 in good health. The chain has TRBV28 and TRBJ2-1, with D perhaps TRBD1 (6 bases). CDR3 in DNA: TGTGCCAGCAGTCTTACAGGGTCCTACAATGAGCAGTTCTTC. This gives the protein CASSLTGSYNEQFF. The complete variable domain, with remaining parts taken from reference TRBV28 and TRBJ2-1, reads DVKVTQSSRYLVKRTGEKVFLECVQDMDHENMFWYRQDPGLGLRLIYFSYDVKMKEKGDIPEGYSVSREKKERFSLILESASTNQTSMYLCASSLTGSYNEQFFGPGTRLTVL.